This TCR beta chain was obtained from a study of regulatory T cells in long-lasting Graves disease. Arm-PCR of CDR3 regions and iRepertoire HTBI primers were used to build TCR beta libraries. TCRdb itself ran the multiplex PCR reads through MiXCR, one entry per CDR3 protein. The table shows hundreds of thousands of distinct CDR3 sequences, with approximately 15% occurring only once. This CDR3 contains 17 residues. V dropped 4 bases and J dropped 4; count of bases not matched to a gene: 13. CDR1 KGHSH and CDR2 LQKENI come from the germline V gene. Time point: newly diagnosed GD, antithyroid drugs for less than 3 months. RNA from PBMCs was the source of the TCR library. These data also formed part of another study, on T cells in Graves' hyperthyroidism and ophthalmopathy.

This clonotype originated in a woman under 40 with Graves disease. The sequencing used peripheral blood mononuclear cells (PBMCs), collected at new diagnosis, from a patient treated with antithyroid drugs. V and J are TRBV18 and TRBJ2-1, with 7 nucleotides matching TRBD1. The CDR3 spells CASSRRAGDRAYNEQFF. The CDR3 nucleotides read TGTGCCAGCTCACGACGGGCTGGCGACAGGGCATACAATGAGCAGTTCTTC.